Listed below are T cell receptor beta chains from one sample, sequenced in a study of T cells after yellow fever vaccination. TCRdb fed the 5' RACE reads into MiXCR, producing one record per CDR3 protein. The sample lists about 170,000 distinct CDR3 sequences, about 10% seen once, with about 38% in the top ten. Specimen: CD8+ T cells sorted from PBMCs, collected 15 days after the yellow fever booster vaccination. Source of these receptors: a man aged 18 to 30 who received the YFV17D yellow fever vaccine. Each CDR3 is given with its conserved first and last residue. Each record gives: D gene, clone size, V gene, J gene, CDR3 protein, CDR3 DNA. D genes are given only for firm matches. The size of a clone is reported for some rows only, either as once, few or many, or as a class for expanded clones.

d_call: -
clone_size: -
v_call: TRBV7-2
j_call: TRBJ1-5
cdr3_aa: CASSPWRGKHQPQHF
cdr3_nt: TGTGCCAGCAGCCCCTGGCGGGGCAAGCATCAGCCCCAGCATTTT

d_call: TRBD2
clone_size: -
v_call: TRBV20-1
j_call: TRBJ2-3
cdr3_aa: CSARDRLAGVPADTQYF
cdr3_nt: TGCAGTGCTAGAGATCGGCTAGCGGGGGTCCCGGCCGATACGCAGTATTTT

d_call: -
clone_size: -
v_call: TRBV6-5
j_call: TRBJ1-1
cdr3_aa: CASSYWGEDMNTEAFF
cdr3_nt: TGTGCCAGCAGTTACTGGGGGGAGGACATGAACACTGAAGCTTTCTTT

d_call: -
clone_size: few
v_call: TRBV7-8
j_call: TRBJ2-5
cdr3_aa: CASSLLRADTIWETQYF
cdr3_nt: TGTGCCAGCAGCTTACTTCGTGCAGATACAATTTGGGAGACCCAGTACTTC

d_call: -
clone_size: few
v_call: TRBV4-1
j_call: TRBJ1-2
cdr3_aa: CASSQDFMGGYTF
cdr3_nt: TGCGCCAGCAGCCAAGATTTTATGGGGGGCTACACCTTC

d_call: -
clone_size: few
v_call: TRBV6-2/TRBV6-3
j_call: TRBJ2-5
cdr3_aa: CASSYSAGDQETQYF
cdr3_nt: TGTGCCAGCAGTTACTCGGCGGGCGACCAAGAGACCCAGTACTTC

d_call: TRBD2
clone_size: few
v_call: TRBV27
j_call: TRBJ2-2
cdr3_aa: CASSLLAGGIGELFF
cdr3_nt: TGTGCCAGCAGTTTATTAGCGGGGGGTATCGGGGAGCTGTTTTTT

d_call: TRBD1
clone_size: few
v_call: TRBV7-2
j_call: TRBJ2-7
cdr3_aa: CASSSLPGTAYEQYF
cdr3_nt: TGTGCCAGCAGCTCCCTCCCCGGGACAGCTTACGAGCAGTACTTC

d_call: TRBD1
clone_size: many
v_call: TRBV6-4
j_call: TRBJ2-2
cdr3_aa: CASSTGTGSDGELFF
cdr3_nt: TGTGCCAGCAGTACCGGGACAGGGTCGGACGGGGAGCTGTTTTTT

d_call: TRBD1
clone_size: -
v_call: TRBV27
j_call: TRBJ2-7
cdr3_aa: CASSLWTGTDYEQYF
cdr3_nt: TGTGCCAGCAGTTTATGGACAGGGACCGACTACGAGCAGTACTTC

d_call: TRBD2
clone_size: few
v_call: TRBV4-2
j_call: TRBJ2-3
cdr3_aa: CASSPLGLAGNTDTQYF
cdr3_nt: TGTGCCAGCAGCCCTCTTGGCCTAGCGGGCAACACAGATACGCAGTATTTT

d_call: -
clone_size: -
v_call: TRBV6-1
j_call: TRBJ1-1
cdr3_aa: CASSESRWRIKVMEDTEAFF
cdr3_nt: TGTGCCAGCAGTGAATCTCGATGGAGAATCAAGGTGATGGAGGACACTGAAGCTTTCTTT

d_call: -
clone_size: few
v_call: TRBV7-2
j_call: TRBJ1-2
cdr3_aa: CASSLGFGYTF
cdr3_nt: TGTGCCAGCAGCTTGGGCTTCGGCTACACCTTC

d_call: -
clone_size: few
v_call: TRBV2
j_call: TRBJ2-2
cdr3_aa: CASSPERGQGSNTGELFF
cdr3_nt: TGTGCCAGCAGTCCGGAAAGGGGTCAGGGAAGTAACACCGGGGAGCTGTTTTTT

d_call: -
clone_size: -
v_call: TRBV12-3/TRBV12-4
j_call: TRBJ2-1
cdr3_aa: CASSTLGRAYNEQFF
cdr3_nt: TGTGCCAGCAGTACATTAGGGCGGGCCTACAATGAGCAGTTCTTC

d_call: -
clone_size: -
v_call: TRBV11-2
j_call: TRBJ2-1
cdr3_aa: CASSSAQVSSYNEQFF
cdr3_nt: TGTGCCAGCAGCTCGGCCCAGGTATCCTCCTACAATGAGCAGTTCTTC

d_call: TRBD1
clone_size: -
v_call: TRBV4-1
j_call: TRBJ2-3
cdr3_aa: CASSHLTGGLDTQYF
cdr3_nt: TGCGCCAGCAGCCACCTGACAGGGGGCTTAGATACGCAGTATTTT

d_call: TRBD1
clone_size: -
v_call: TRBV4-2
j_call: TRBJ1-2
cdr3_aa: CASSQPPGQTANYGYTF
cdr3_nt: TGTGCCAGCAGCCAACCACCGGGACAGACAGCTAACTATGGCTACACCTTC

d_call: -
clone_size: -
v_call: TRBV15
j_call: TRBJ2-7
cdr3_aa: CATSGIQGNYEQYF
cdr3_nt: TGTGCCACCAGCGGGATTCAGGGTAACTACGAGCAGTACTTC

d_call: TRBD1
clone_size: few
v_call: TRBV28
j_call: TRBJ1-1
cdr3_aa: CASSWGQEMNTEAFF
cdr3_nt: TGTGCCAGCAGTTGGGGACAGGAGATGAACACTGAAGCTTTCTTT

d_call: -
clone_size: few
v_call: TRBV7-9
j_call: TRBJ2-7
cdr3_aa: CASSPDREVAYEQYF
cdr3_nt: TGTGCCAGCAGCCCTGACAGGGAGGTCGCCTACGAGCAGTACTTC

d_call: -
clone_size: few
v_call: TRBV5-5
j_call: TRBJ2-7
cdr3_aa: CASSHPLGQISYEQYF
cdr3_nt: TGTGCCAGCAGCCACCCCCTAGGACAGATATCCTACGAGCAGTACTTC

d_call: TRBD2
clone_size: -
v_call: TRBV10-3
j_call: TRBJ2-3
cdr3_aa: CAISDRGADTQYF
cdr3_nt: TGTGCCATCAGTGATCGGGGGGCAGATACGCAGTATTTT

d_call: -
clone_size: -
v_call: TRBV20-1
j_call: TRBJ2-7
cdr3_aa: CSARDLDGTYEQYF
cdr3_nt: TGCAGTGCTAGAGACCTGGACGGTACCTACGAGCAGTACTTC

d_call: -
clone_size: -
v_call: TRBV7-9
j_call: TRBJ2-7
cdr3_aa: CASGGPRGSYEQYF
cdr3_nt: TGTGCCAGTGGCGGCCCCAGAGGGTCCTACGAGCAGTACTTC

d_call: TRBD2
clone_size: few
v_call: TRBV20-1
j_call: TRBJ2-5
cdr3_aa: CSAPTSGYQETQYF
cdr3_nt: TGCAGTGCTCCTACTAGCGGGTACCAAGAGACCCAGTACTTC

d_call: -
clone_size: -
v_call: TRBV15
j_call: TRBJ1-2
cdr3_aa: CATSGGMPNYGYTF
cdr3_nt: TGTGCCACCAGCGGTGGGATGCCTAACTATGGCTACACCTTC

d_call: TRBD1
clone_size: many
v_call: TRBV7-9
j_call: TRBJ2-3
cdr3_aa: CASSGDRVVSDTQYF
cdr3_nt: TGTGCCAGCAGTGGTGACAGGGTTGTGTCAGATACGCAGTATTTT

d_call: -
clone_size: few
v_call: TRBV4-1
j_call: TRBJ2-5
cdr3_aa: CASSQAPVRSQETQYF
cdr3_nt: TGCGCCAGCAGCCAAGCCCCGGTACGAAGCCAAGAGACCCAGTACTTC

d_call: TRBD1
clone_size: few
v_call: TRBV27
j_call: TRBJ2-2
cdr3_aa: CASSLSTGTGELFF
cdr3_nt: TGTGCCAGCAGTTTATCGACAGGGACCGGGGAGCTGTTTTTT

d_call: -
clone_size: many
v_call: TRBV9
j_call: TRBJ1-5
cdr3_aa: CASSEIGNQPQHF
cdr3_nt: TGTGCCAGCAGCGAGATTGGGAATCAGCCCCAGCATTTT

d_call: TRBD1
clone_size: -
v_call: TRBV4-1
j_call: TRBJ1-1
cdr3_aa: CASSQDIDDRGTEAFF
cdr3_nt: TGCGCCAGCAGCCAAGATATCGACGACAGGGGGACTGAAGCTTTCTTT

d_call: TRBD2
clone_size: few
v_call: TRBV29-1
j_call: TRBJ2-3
cdr3_aa: CSVEGLAGGLEEADTQYF
cdr3_nt: TGCAGCGTCGAAGGACTAGCGGGGGGCCTGGAGGAGGCAGATACGCAGTATTTT

d_call: -
clone_size: many
v_call: TRBV12-3/TRBV12-4
j_call: TRBJ2-3
cdr3_aa: CASSFLTDTQYF
cdr3_nt: TGTGCCAGCAGTTTTCTAACAGATACGCAGTATTTT

d_call: -
clone_size: many
v_call: TRBV4-1
j_call: TRBJ1-6
cdr3_aa: CASSQAAASSPLHF
cdr3_nt: TGCGCCAGCAGCCAAGCGGCAGCCAGTTCACCCCTCCACTTT

d_call: TRBD2
clone_size: many
v_call: TRBV4-3
j_call: TRBJ2-3
cdr3_aa: CASSQESWERGRPDTQYF
cdr3_nt: TGCGCCAGCAGCCAAGAGAGTTGGGAGCGGGGCCGCCCAGATACGCAGTATTTT

d_call: TRBD1
clone_size: -
v_call: TRBV19
j_call: TRBJ1-1
cdr3_aa: CASSADRANTEAFF
cdr3_nt: TGTGCCAGTAGTGCCGACAGGGCGAACACTGAAGCTTTCTTT

d_call: -
clone_size: few
v_call: TRBV4-1
j_call: TRBJ2-6
cdr3_aa: CASSQGAGVVSGANVLTF
cdr3_nt: TGCGCCAGCAGCCAAGGAGCAGGAGTTGTTTCTGGGGCCAACGTCCTGACTTTC

d_call: TRBD1
clone_size: many
v_call: TRBV7-9
j_call: TRBJ2-1
cdr3_aa: CASSPPGQEGVGEQFF
cdr3_nt: TGTGCCAGCAGCCCGCCGGGACAGGAGGGGGTCGGTGAGCAGTTCTTC

d_call: -
clone_size: -
v_call: TRBV27
j_call: TRBJ2-5
cdr3_aa: CASSRTQETQYF
cdr3_nt: TGTGCCAGCAGTCGGACTCAAGAGACCCAGTACTTC